What follows are 17 T cell receptor beta chains derived from one specimen sequenced in a study of T cell repertoires in cytomegalovirus infection. Each CDR3 protein is one row after TCRdb ran MiXCR on the reads. Here the sample spans under 200,000 distinct CDR3 sequences, less than 25% being singletons. No antigen is known for these receptors. Here the sequenced sample was CD8+ T cells from cultured PBMCs, taken from culture after CMV antigen stimulation. The source is a human donor in good health (CMV status not recorded). Some clones in this sample may be carry-over from other donors' samples.

The chain employs TRBV4-1 and TRBJ1-2; TRBD1 matches 12 bases. The V segment lost 5 bases and the J segment 6 bases; nucleotides outside the gene matches: 1. Per the germline V gene, CDR1 is MGHRA and CDR2 is YSYEKL. The length of the CDR3 is 13 residues. The CDR3: CASSGTGGNGYTF. DNA for the CDR3: TGCGCCAGCAGCGGGACAGGGGGCAATGGCTACACCTTC.

The chain uses TRBV7-9 and TRBJ2-3, with TRBD1 matching 9 bases. Germline values: CDR1 SEHNR, CDR2 FQNEAQ (reference sequence). With V trimmed by 4 bases and J by 0 bases, 11 bases remained unmatched. The CDR3 sequence is 18 residues long. The CDR3 nucleotides are TGTGCCAGCAGCTACGTAGGGACAGGGACTCCAAGCACAGATACGCAGTATTTT. It codes for CASSYVGTGTPSTDTQYF. Complete variable domain (other parts from reference TRBV7-9 and TRBJ2-3): DTGVSQNPRHKITKRGQNVTFRCDPISEHNRLYWYRQTLGQGPEFLTYFQNEAQLEKSRLLSDRFSAERPKGSFSTLEIQRTEQGDSAMYLCASSYVGTGTPSTDTQYFGPGTRLTVL.

The genes are TRBV28 and TRBJ1-1; no clear D. Germline V lookup: CDR1 MDHEN, CDR2 SYDVKM. V was pared by 2 bases and J by 8 bases, with 9 bases between. This CDR3 spans 12 amino acids. This CDR3 is CASSLRNIEAFF. In DNA, the CDR3 is TGTGCCAGCAGTTTAAGAAACATAGAAGCTTTCTTT.

In this sample, this clonotype turned up a few times. The chain combines TRBV7-9 with TRBJ2-3, with D tentatively TRBD1 (6 bases). The ends were cut back, 7 bases at V and 0 bases at J, with 14 bases in the middle. The CDR3 contains 15 residues. CDR1 SEHNR and CDR2 FQNEAQ come from the germline V gene (reference sequence). The CDR3 loop is CASTRDTSSTDTQYF. CDR3 bases: TGTGCCAGCACCAGGGACACGTCGAGCACAGATACGCAGTATTTT.

In its sample, this clonotype was seen once. The chain is built from TRBV27 and TRBJ1-5; 8 bases match TRBD1. Germline V gene lookup returns CDR1 MNHEY and CDR2 SMNVEV (reference sequence). This CDR3 region has 15 residues. The V segment lost 5 bases and the J segment 11 bases; nucleotides outside the gene matches: 14. The CDR3 loop is CASSVSGTGLPSQHF. Written as DNA, the CDR3 is TGTGCCAGCAGTGTTTCCGGGACAGGCCTCCCGTCCCAGCATTTT.

V gene TRBV7-6 combines with J gene TRBJ2-1; D ambiguous. The CDR3 is 11 residues long. Trimming left V 6 bases short and J 8 bases short, with 8 bases between. Germline V gene lookup returns CDR1 SGHVS and CDR2 FNYEAQ. The CDR3 spells CASSSADEQFF. The CDR3 DNA follows: TGTGCCAGCAGTTCCGCCGATGAGCAGTTCTTC.

The genes are TRBV7-9 and TRBJ1-1; D is ambiguous. The ends were cut back, 1 base at V and 5 bases at J, with 5 bases in the middle. The length of the CDR3 is 12 residues. Per germline, CDR1 SEHNR and CDR2 FQNEAQ (reference sequence). The CDR3 coding sequence is TGTGCCAGCAGCTTAGGGGAGACTGAAGCTTTCTTT. Residues: CASSLGETEAFF.

The gene calls are TRBV4-1 and TRBJ2-5; 13 bases map to TRBD2. The V segment lost 0 bases and the J segment 3 bases; nucleotides outside the gene matches: 1. The CDR3 is made up of 16 amino acids. CDR1 and CDR2 from the germline V gene are MGHRA and YSYEKL. CDR3 in DNA: TGCGCCAGCAGCCAAGAAGGGACTAGCGGGGAAGAGACCCAGTACTTC. It codes for CASSQEGTSGEETQYF.

Ten or more counts support this clonotype. The V call is TRBV9, the J call TRBJ1-5; a possible D gene is TRBD1 (5 bases). The germline V and J ends were trimmed by 3 bases and 5 bases, with 15 bases remaining between them. Per the germline V gene, CDR1 is SGDLS and CDR2 is YYNGEE. This CDR3 has 15 residues. The CDR3 nucleotides are TGTGCCAGCAGCGCCGGGACCCTGAGAGATCAGCCCCAGCATTTT. Translating it yields CASSAGTLRDQPQHF.

The sample holds a few counts of this clonotype. The chain has TRBV12-3 or TRBV12-4 and TRBJ2-1, with D possibly matching TRBD2 (5 bases). The CDR3 is 13 amino acids. V lost 2 bases, J lost 14 bases, and 16 bases lay in between. The CDR3 is CASSLPRAAEEFF. In nucleotides, the CDR3 is TGTGCCAGCAGTTTACCGAGGGCAGCCGAGGAGTTCTTC.

This chain joins TRBV6-2 or TRBV6-3 and TRBJ2-2, with 7 bases matching TRBD1. V lost 6 bases to trimming and J lost 2 bases; unmatched junction nucleotides: 6. The CDR3 extends over 15 amino acids. The germline V gene has CDR1 MNHEY and CDR2 SVGEGT. CDR3 coding DNA: TGTGCCAGCAGCCACGGGACAGAAAACACCGGGGAGCTGTTTTTT. It yields the protein CASSHGTENTGELFF.

The sample holds a few counts of this clonotype. The V call is TRBV2, the J call TRBJ2-1; 9 bases are shared with TRBD1. In germline, CDR1 is SNHLY, CDR2 FYNNEI. V shed 7 bases and J 0 bases; nucleotides not matched to a gene: 7. The CDR3 totals 16 residues. The CDR3: CASTKGQGLSYNEQFF. The CDR3 DNA sequence: TGTGCCAGCACTAAGGGACAGGGTCTCTCCTACAATGAGCAGTTCTTC.

The sample holds many counts of this clonotype. The CDR3 nucleotides are TGCAGTGCTAGATCCCTTGGGGGCGGAGACTATGGCTACACCTTC. It yields the protein CSARSLGGGDYGYTF. J is TRBJ1-2 and V is TRBV20-1; D is possibly TRBD1 (6 bases). Trimming pared 2 bases from V and 3 bases from J, leaving 16 bases between. Per germline, CDR1 DFQATT and CDR2 SNEGSKA (reference sequence). The CDR3 extends over 15 amino acids.

The chain carries TRBV28 and TRBJ2-7; possibly TRBD1 or TRBD2 for D (5 bases each). CDR3 length: 15 residues. V lost 6 bases and J lost 0, with 15 bases in between. Per germline, CDR1 MDHEN and CDR2 SYDVKM. The CDR3 sequence: CASRITRGISYEQYF. The CDR3 region has the DNA TGTGCCAGCAGAATAACTAGGGGTATCTCCTACGAGCAGTACTTC.

The CDR3 loop is CASRDREESNEKLFF. Written as DNA, the CDR3 is TGCGCCAGCCGAGACAGGGAAGAGAGTAATGAAAAACTGTTTTTT. The rearrangement links TRBV4-1 to TRBJ1-4, with TRBD1 matching 7 bases. Germline CDR1 is MGHRA and CDR2 is YSYEKL. The CDR3 loop spans 15 amino acids. V lost 8 bases, J lost 4 bases, and 10 bases stayed unmatched.

This clonotype was seen once. V is TRBV11-1 and J is TRBJ1-2; no clear D gene. This CDR3 has 13 residues. Germline CDR1 SGHAT, CDR2 FQDESV (reference sequence). Trimming left V 2 bases short and J 2 bases short, with 6 bases between. As DNA, the CDR3 is TGTGCCAGCAGCTTAAATCCCAACTATGGCTACACCTTC. Amino acids: CASSLNPNYGYTF.

The gene calls are TRBV12-3 or TRBV12-4 and TRBJ1-2; D is unclear. The CDR3 consists of 15 residues. The V end lost 7 bases, the J end lost 2 bases, and 17 bases lay between the germline ends. CDR3 in DNA: TGTGCCAGCACACTAGGGATCGGAGGGAACTATGGCTACACCTTC. Its protein product is CASTLGIGGNYGYTF.